This paragraph reports one T cell receptor beta chain. Its antigen is undetermined. Clones were sequenced by immunoSEQ multiplex PCR, and TCRdb holds only the in-frame ones, with some missing. The sample has about 200,000 clones; about nine tenths are singletons. The data were taken from a study of cytomegalovirus exposure and HLA in healthy donors. Study-wide context: It was reported in a later analysis that the same platform had been used for the 120 validation repertoires as for the roughly 700 first-cohort repertoires. The study, taken as a whole, reports: According to reports, the classifier identified cytomegalovirus status with high specificity and sensitivity. A few of the chains that were CMV-associated were confirmed in vitro to be specific for CMV antigens.

Germline V gives CDR1 SGDLS, CDR2 YYNGEE. V shed 1 base and J 8 bases; nucleotides not matched to a gene: 10. This CDR3 is built from 16 residues. Sequenced input: PBMCs. The chain links TRBV9 to TRBJ2-1, with TRBD2 matching 9 bases. The receptor was isolated from a woman younger than 35 in good health and CMV-seropositive. The CDR3 sequence is CASSVNPGTSSDEQFF. CDR3 DNA: TGTGCCAGCAGCGTAAATCCCGGGACTAGCAGCGATGAGCAGTTCTTC.